Presented here are 8 T cell receptor beta chains from one specimen sequenced in a study of blood T cell repertoires in COVID-19. This table comes from immunoSEQ multiplex PCR, and its TCRdb copy is limited to in-frame clones, with some not included. The repertoire holds about 130,000 clones, with 75% to 90% as singletons. Source material: peripheral blood. The receptors shown here come from an elderly woman with COVID-19, enrolled during active disease.

The rearrangement links TRBV7-2 to TRBJ2-3; possibly TRBD1 for D (6 bases). Germline-derived CDR1 and CDR2 are SGHTA and FQGNSA. The V end was cut by 0 bases, the J end by 9 bases, with 7 bases between. This CDR3 is 12 amino acids long. The DNA for the CDR3 is TGTGCCAGCAGCTTAGCACAGGGAACGCAGTATTTT. This sequence encodes CASSLAQGTQYF. Drawing the rest from reference TRBV7-2 and TRBJ2-3, the complete variable domain is GAGVSQSPSNKVTEKGKDVELRCDPISGHTALYWYRQSLGQGLEFLIYFQGNSAPDKSGLPSDRFSAERTGGSVSTLTIQRTQQEDSAVYLCASSLAQGTQYFGPGTRLTVL.

The chain couples TRBV10-3 to TRBJ2-7; 10 nucleotides match TRBD2. Per the germline V gene, CDR1 is ENHRY and CDR2 is SYGVKD. V trimming: 0 bases; J trimming: 8 bases; junction bases outside the gene matches: 10. The CDR3 has 16 residues. The CDR3 DNA follows: TGTGCCATCAGTGAGTCAGGGACTAGCGAGACTACGAAGCAGTACTTC. Translated: CAISESGTSETTKQYF.

This chain connects TRBV3-1 (or the pseudogene TRBV3-2) to TRBJ2-7; 8 bases fit TRBD2. J lost 4 bases, V lost 1 base, and 9 bases had no gene match. Germline assignment: CDR1 LGHDT and CDR2 YNNKEL (reference sequence). The CDR3 sequence is 16 residues long. The CDR3 coding sequence is TGTGCCAGCAGCCAAGCTCCGGGACTAGTTTCTTACGAGCAGTACTTC. Its translation: CASSQAPGLVSYEQYF.

This chain uses TRBV18 with TRBJ1-5; D is unclear. The CDR3 covers 13 residues. Germline values: CDR1 KGHSH, CDR2 LQKENI. Trimming left V 6 bases short and J 3 bases short, with 9 bases between. The CDR3 reads CASSQDNNQPQHF. CDR3 coding DNA: TGTGCCAGCTCCCAGGATAACAATCAGCCCCAGCATTTT.

This sequence joins TRBV6-5 and TRBJ1-1; no clear D. The V and J ends lost 0 bases and 6 bases respectively, with 14 bases between them. The germline CDR1 and CDR2 sequences are MNHEY and SVGAGI. The CDR3 length is 15 residues. The DNA for the CDR3 is TGTGCCAGCAGTTACTCGAAGCTCCGGAGGGCTGAAGCTTTCTTT. Translated, it gives CASSYSKLRRAEAFF.

The chain joins TRBV9 to TRBJ2-7, with D tentatively TRBD2 (5 bases). The CDR3 contains 11 residues. Germline V CDR1 and CDR2: SGDLS, YYNGEE. V gave up 10 bases and J gave up 2 bases, with 10 bases separating them. The CDR3 is CAPGLAYEQYF. CDR3 DNA sequence: TGTGCCCCGGGGTTGGCCTACGAGCAGTACTTC.

V gene TRBV28 combines with J gene TRBJ1-2; 8 nucleotides agree with TRBD1. V dropped 4 bases and J dropped 4; count of bases not matched to a gene: 8. The CDR3 contains 15 residues. Germline V gene lookup returns CDR1 MDHEN and CDR2 SYDVKM. The CDR3 DNA is TGTGCCAGCAGTTCCCCCTTAGGACAGGGCTATGGCTACACCTTC. This translates into CASSSPLGQGYGYTF.

This chain links TRBV5-8 with TRBJ2-5; 8 bases line up with TRBD2. The germline gives CDR1 SGHTS, CDR2 YDEGEE. V gave up 0 bases and J gave up 7 bases; unmatched junction bases: 17. The CDR3 is 18 amino acids. CDR3: CASSLVGQTTSARGTQYF. The CDR3 DNA reads TGTGCCAGCAGCTTGGTAGGGCAGACGACTAGCGCGCGCGGGACCCAGTACTTC.